Given below is one T cell receptor (beta chain) in context. The data were obtained in a study of Ad26.COV2.S vaccination and SARS-CoV-2 variants. At the level of the study: The authors gave Ad26.COV2.S intramuscularly, either once or twice 56 days apart.

Measured with immunoSEQ multiplex PCR; TCRdb has only the in-frame clones, and not every one. The sample consists of some 300,000 clones, around four fifths of them appearing once. Treatment: around 19 received Ad26.COV2.S at low or high dose, single or two shots; 5 received placebo; per-sample allocation not given. Following the first vaccine or placebo injection, samples were taken on day 63. Unmatched junction bases numbered 4, after V lost 6 bases and J lost 2 bases. The CDR3 contains 15 residues. Germline V gene lookup returns CDR1 LGHNT and CDR2 FRNRAP. This chain connects TRBV12-5 to TRBJ2-2; 9 bases line up with TRBD1. The source was peripheral blood, collected in a trial of Ad26.COV2.S vaccine versus placebo. This sequence originates from a person aged 18-65 years who received the Ad26.COV2.S COVID-19 vaccine or a placebo. CDR3 amino acids: CASGRGQGNTGELFF. CDR3 DNA sequence: TGTGCTAGTGGACGGGGACAGGGAAACACCGGGGAGCTGTTTTTT.